This T cell receptor (beta chain) was sequenced during a study of cytomegalovirus exposure and HLA in healthy donors. With regard to this clone: Its antigen is not identified.

The PCR had 60 Vbeta and 13 Jbeta primers. The assay was immunoSEQ multiplex PCR, and TCRdb's table has in-frame clones only and misses some. This sample has about 180,000 clones; 70% to 85% occur once, and the top ten carry around 1.2%. These donors, healthy bone marrow donors, were studied. General study points: An observed cluster of highly shared sequence variants was recorded as a likely sequencing artifact. An Asian-associated ancestry cluster reportedly showed fewer N-insertions than the roughly 670-donor mean in a later analysis.

The length of the CDR3 is 16 residues. Looked up from germline, CDR1 is SGHAT and CDR2 is FQNNGV. J lost 2 bases, V lost 1 base, and 7 bases had no gene match. This sequence was found in a girl aged 2-10 years in good health and CMV-seropositive. The V gene is TRBV11-2, the J gene TRBJ2-5; 7 nucleotides align to TRBD1. Input material: PBMCs. The CDR3 reads CASSLGQGSRQETQYF. CDR3 sequence (DNA): TGTGCCAGCAGCTTAGGACAGGGAAGCAGGCAAGAGACCCAGTACTTC.